A single sample gave rise to the 21 T cell receptor beta chains below, sequenced in a study of glioma-infiltrating T cells after dendritic cell vaccination. TCRdb's copy holds only in-frame clones and misses some; the assay was immunoSEQ multiplex PCR. The sample carries approximately 36,000 clones, roughly 79% recorded once. Sequences were derived from blood, sampled before dendritic cell vaccination. These receptors all stem from a human donor with glioblastoma.

As for this clone: This CDR3 is also generated by other DNA sequences in the sample. The rearrangement links TRBV15 to TRBJ2-3; D is ambiguous. Germline V gives CDR1 LNHNV, CDR2 YYDKDF (reference sequence). CDR3 size: 15 residues. V gave up 1 base and J gave up 3 bases, with 11 bases separating them. The CDR3 region has the DNA TGTGCCACCAGCAGAGGCCGTGGTGCGACAGATACGCAGTATTTT. Protein sequence: CATSRGRGATDTQYF.

The CDR3 is CASSPKQGALGYTF. The CDR3 bases are TGTGCCAGCAGCCCCAAACAGGGGGCGCTGGGCTACACCTTC. The genes are TRBV7-2 and TRBJ1-2, with 9 positions matching TRBD1. Trimming at V came to 5 bases and at J to 8 bases, leaving 9 bases not matched to a gene. The CDR3 spans 14 residues. Germline-derived CDR1 and CDR2 are SGHTA and FQGNSA.

This chain uses TRBV4-3 with TRBJ1-4; 9 nucleotides line up with TRBD1. V was clipped by 1 base and J by 8 bases; unmatched bases: 8. The CDR3 contains 16 residues. The germline V gene encodes CDR1 LGHNA and CDR2 YSLEER. The DNA for the CDR3 is TGCGCCAGCAGCCAAGGGGCCGGGACAGGGCGGGAAAAACTGTTTTTT. Amino acid sequence: CASSQGAGTGREKLFF.

A remark on this clone: Sequence at one end of the junction differs from germline and may be a read error. Other nucleotide sequences from this sample produce the same CDR3. The chain employs TRBV7-9 and TRBJ1-6; D unresolved. The CDR3 extends over 12 amino acids. In germline, CDR1 is SEHNR, CDR2 FQNEAQ (reference sequence). The CDR3 DNA follows: TGTGCCAGCAGCTTTGAGGATTCCCCCCTCCACTTT. It encodes CASSFEDSPLHF. Full variable domain (outside the CDR3, taken from reference TRBV7-9 and TRBJ1-6): DTGVSQNPRHKITKRGQNVTFRCDPISEHNRLYWYRQTLGQGPEFLTYFQNEAQLEKSRLLSDRFSAERPKGSFSTLEIQRTEQGDSAMYLCASSFEDSPLHFGNGTRLTVT.

The rearrangement joins TRBV19 to TRBJ2-6; TRBD1 matches 7 bases. Germline CDR1 and CDR2: LNHDA and SQIVND (reference sequence). Trimming at V came to 7 bases and at J to 0 bases, leaving 12 bases not matched to a gene. CDR3 length: 18 amino acids. CDR3 sequence (DNA): TGTGCCAGTACCCCTAAACAGGGGTTCCCCTCTGGGGCCAACGTCCTGACTTTC. Its translation is CASTPKQGFPSGANVLTF.

The chain employs TRBV19 and TRBJ2-2; D is possibly TRBD2 (6 bases). The CDR3 is 17 residues long. Per the germline V gene, CDR1 is LNHDA and CDR2 is SQIVND (reference sequence). The V end was cut by 5 bases, the J end by 4 bases, with 20 bases between. In DNA form, the CDR3 reads TGTGCCAGTAGTCCCTCGCGGTGGAGGGCTTCCACCGGGGAGCTGTTTTTT. This translates into CASSPSRWRASTGELFF.

The rearrangement uses TRBV30 and TRBJ2-3; 7 nucleotides line up with TRBD2. Germline V CDR1 and CDR2: GTSNPN, SVGIG (reference sequence). CDR3 length: 15 amino acids. The V gene end was trimmed by 7 bases and the J gene end by 2 bases; junction bases not matched to a gene: 12. The CDR3 nucleotides read TGTGCCTCTTCGTTGGGGGGGGGTTACACAGATACGCAGTATTTT. Its translation is CASSLGGGYTDTQYF.

The chain uses TRBV9 and TRBJ2-1; 8 nucleotides match TRBD2. Germline V CDR1 and CDR2: SGDLS, YYNGEE. V lost 0 bases to trimming and J lost 5 bases; unmatched junction nucleotides: 4. The CDR3 extends over 15 amino acids. The chain's CDR3 is CASSVELAVDNEQFF. CDR3 coding DNA: TGTGCCAGCAGCGTAGAACTAGCGGTGGACAATGAGCAGTTCTTC. Looking up the rest from reference TRBV9 and TRBJ2-1 gives the full variable domain: DSGVTQTPKHLITATGQRVTLRCSPRSGDLSVYWYQQSLDQGLQFLIQYYNGEERAKGNILERFSAQQFPDLHSELNLSSLELGDSALYFCASSVELAVDNEQFFGPGTRLTVL.

The chain links TRBV5-1 to TRBJ2-5, with D possibly being TRBD2 (6 bases). The CDR3 runs 13 residues. CDR1 and CDR2 (germline): SGHRS, YFSETQ. With 3 bases removed from V and 5 bases from J, the gap between germline ends came to 11 bases. The CDR3 sequence: CASSSTSTETQYF. CDR3 DNA sequence: TGCGCCAGCAGCTCGACTAGTACGGAGACCCAGTACTTC. Full variable domain (outside the CDR3, taken from reference TRBV5-1 and TRBJ2-5): KAGVTQTPRYLIKTRGQQVTLSCSPISGHRSVSWYQQTPGQGLQFLFEYFSETQRNKGNFPGRFSGRQFSNSRSEMNVSTLELGDSALYLCASSSTSTETQYFGPGTRLLVL.

The chain uses TRBV27 and TRBJ2-1; D uncertain. Trimming removed 3 bases at V and 5 bases at J, with 5 bases between. The CDR3 sequence is 12 residues long. Germline CDR1 reads MNHEY; CDR2 reads SMNVEV (reference sequence). CDR3 sequence reads: CASSFSHNEQFF. CDR3 bases: TGTGCCAGCAGTTTCTCTCACAATGAGCAGTTCTTC.

The CDR3 sequence: CASSTRTSGAGGGRYNEQFF. In DNA form, the CDR3 reads TGTGCCAGCAGCACCAGGACTAGCGGGGCAGGGGGCGGGCGATACAATGAGCAGTTCTTC. The V call is TRBV14, the J call TRBJ2-1; 12 bases match TRBD2. Germline loops: CDR1 SGHDN, CDR2 FVKESK. The CDR3 has 20 residues. Unmatched junction bases numbered 18, after V lost 5 bases and J lost 4 bases.

The V and J genes are TRBV10-3 and TRBJ2-2; D may be TRBD1 (6 bases). There are 16 residues in the CDR3. Germline values: CDR1 ENHRY, CDR2 SYGVKD. V was clipped by 0 bases and J by 4 bases, with 12 bases between them. CDR3 in DNA: TGTGCCATCAGTGAGTCGGCCCAGGGGAGCACCGGGGAGCTGTTTTTT. Translated: CAISESAQGSTGELFF.

The rearrangement links TRBV30 to TRBJ2-1; possible D gene TRBD2, 5 bases. Trimming cost V 1 base and J 6 bases, with 10 bases left between them. CDR3 length: 13 amino acids. The germline V gene has CDR1 GTSNPN and CDR2 SVGIG (reference sequence). The chain's CDR3 is CAWSESSSNEQFF. The CDR3 DNA follows: TGTGCCTGGAGTGAGTCTAGCAGCAATGAGCAGTTCTTC.

The chain has TRBV16 and TRBJ2-7, with 11 bases identical to TRBD1. Per the germline V gene, CDR1 is KGHSY and CDR2 is FQNENV. This CDR3 region has 14 residues. The ends lost 4 bases at V and 6 bases at J; junction bases unmatched: 5. CDR3 coding DNA: TGTGCCAGCAGCCGGCGGACAGGGGGCGGCGAGCAGTACTTC. Its translation: CASSRRTGGGEQYF.

The chain has TRBV27 and TRBJ1-1; 8 positions agree with TRBD1. Per the germline V gene, CDR1 is MNHEY and CDR2 is SMNVEV (reference sequence). The CDR3 covers 17 residues. V trimming: 3 bases; J trimming: 0 bases; junction bases outside the gene matches: 9. The CDR3 region has the DNA TGTGCCAGCAGTTTGAGAGCAGGGGGCGTCGTGAACACTGAAGCTTTCTTT. Its protein is CASSLRAGGVVNTEAFF.

The V gene is TRBV19, the J gene TRBJ2-7; 8 bases line up with TRBD1. V gave up 6 bases and J gave up 4 bases; unmatched junction bases: 8. Germline CDR1 LNHDA, CDR2 SQIVND (reference sequence). The CDR3 sequence is 14 residues long. This chain's CDR3 is CASSPGQVLYEQYF. For the CDR3, the DNA is TGTGCCAGTAGCCCGGGACAGGTGTTATACGAGCAGTACTTC.

The V call is TRBV25-1, the J call TRBJ2-1; 15 bases line up with TRBD2. The ends lost 6 bases at V and 8 bases at J; junction bases unmatched: 5. CDR3 length: 15 residues. Germline lookup yields CDR1 MGHDK and CDR2 SYGVNS. DNA of the CDR3: TGTGCCAGCAGAGCTGGACTAGCGGGGGGGTATGAGCAGTTCTTC. As protein: CASRAGLAGGYEQFF.

The CDR3 DNA reads TGTGCCAGCGGGGACAGGGGTTACGAGCAGTACTTC. Protein: CASGDRGYEQYF. V usage is TRBV16 and J usage is TRBJ2-7; TRBD1 matches 10 bases. J lost 4 bases, V lost 8 bases, and 2 bases had no gene match. This CDR3 spans 12 amino acids. Germline V CDR1 and CDR2: KGHSY, FQNENV.

This chain joins TRBV30 and TRBJ1-2; D remains unclear. This CDR3 contains 12 residues. CDR1 is GTSNPN and CDR2 is SVGIG in the germline V gene (reference sequence). The V and J ends lost 0 bases and 4 bases respectively, with 6 bases between them. This CDR3 reads CAWSVHVYGYTF. The CDR3 DNA follows: TGTGCCTGGAGTGTACACGTCTATGGCTACACCTTC.

This chain joins TRBV20-1 and TRBJ1-1, with a possible D match to TRBD1 (5 bases). The V and J ends lost 3 bases and 8 bases respectively, with 10 bases between them. CDR3 size: 11 residues. From germline, CDR1 is DFQATT and CDR2 SNEGSKA (reference sequence). The DNA of the CDR3 is TGCAGTGCTAGGGTCACAGGAGAAGCTTTCTTT. This gives the protein CSARVTGEAFF.

The rearrangement uses TRBV5-1 and TRBJ2-2, with TRBD2 matching over 13 bases. The germline V gene has CDR1 SGHRS and CDR2 YFSETQ. The CDR3 spans 18 residues. V lost 4 bases, J lost 4 bases, and 10 bases stayed unmatched. The CDR3 bases are TGCGCCAGCAGCCGAAAGACTAGCGGGGGGTTGGGCACCGGGGAGCTGTTTTTT. This codes for CASSRKTSGGLGTGELFF.